Each of the 31 T cell receptor beta chains below was sequenced from the same sample in a study of cytomegalovirus exposure and HLA in healthy donors. PCR used 60 Vbeta primers and 13 Jbeta primers. Some clones are missing from TCRdb's copy, which holds only in-frame ones; the method was immunoSEQ multiplex PCR. This repertoire shows some 160,000 clones, under 90% found once; its top ten account for around 2%. The sequenced sample was PBMCs. The receptors here all came from a young man in good health and CMV-seronegative.

The V gene is TRBV27, the J gene TRBJ2-3, with D possibly TRBD2 on 6 matching bases. V was clipped by 8 bases and J by 8 bases, with 26 bases between them. The CDR3 is 16 amino acids. CDR1 MNHEY and CDR2 SMNVEV come from the germline V gene (reference sequence). For the CDR3, the DNA is TGTGCCAGCGGTCCCCTGTCCGGGGGTTGGGGTGGTACGCAGTATTTT. This codes for CASGPLSGGWGGTQYF.

The chain combines TRBV20-1 with TRBJ2-7; D is ambiguous. V dropped 0 bases and J dropped 7 bases, with 7 bases sitting between them. The V gene's germline CDR1 is DFQATT and CDR2 SNEGSKA (reference sequence). The CDR3 runs 11 residues. The CDR3 protein is CSARDAREQYF. DNA of the CDR3: TGCAGTGCTAGAGATGCGAGAGAGCAGTACTTC.

The chain is built from TRBV7-9 and TRBJ2-7, with TRBD2 matching over 9 bases. The CDR3 contains 16 residues. Trimming took 1 base from V and 5 from J; bases not matched to a gene: 9. Germline assignment: CDR1 SEHNR and CDR2 FQNEAQ (reference sequence). This chain's CDR3 is CASSLGAPGLANEQYF. CDR3 bases: TGTGCCAGCAGCTTAGGGGCACCGGGACTAGCAAACGAGCAGTACTTC.

This rearrangement joins TRBV28 to TRBJ2-2, with TRBD2 identical over 8 bases. CDR3 size: 15 residues. Germline assignment: CDR1 MDHEN and CDR2 SYDVKM. The J segment lost 5 bases and the V segment lost 6 bases, leaving 8 bases of the junction unmatched. CDR3 residues: CASSNSGTWTGELFF. For the CDR3, the DNA is TGTGCCAGCAGCAATAGCGGGACTTGGACCGGGGAGCTGTTTTTT.

The genes are TRBV2 and TRBJ1-5; unclear D gene. Trimming took off 7 bases at V and 1 base at J, with 8 bases between the two ends. This CDR3 is built from 13 residues. The germline CDR1 and CDR2 sequences are SNHLY and FYNNEI. CDR3 region: CASTGSSNQPQHF. CDR3 in DNA: TGTGCCAGCACCGGGTCAAGCAATCAGCCCCAGCATTTT.

Concerning this clone: In the same sample, other DNA sequences code for this CDR3. V usage is TRBV5-1 and J usage is TRBJ1-1; tentatively, D is TRBD1 (5 bases). The CDR3 is 15 residues long. Trimming took off 3 bases at V and 0 bases at J, with 12 bases between the two ends. The V gene's germline CDR1 is SGHRS and CDR2 YFSETQ. Written as DNA, the CDR3 is TGCGCCAGCAGCTCGGGCGGGGGTATGAACACTGAAGCTTTCTTT. This codes for CASSSGGGMNTEAFF.

The rearrangement joins TRBV7-6 to TRBJ1-2; tentatively, D is TRBD1 (5 bases). The CDR3 is made up of 13 amino acids. Trimming cost V 2 bases and J 14 bases, with 18 bases left between them. Germline CDR1 reads SGHVS; CDR2 reads FNYEAQ. The CDR3 sequence: CASSLTGAGPNTF. In nucleotides, the CDR3 is TGTGCCAGCAGCTTAACTGGGGCCGGGCCGAATACCTTC.

The chain carries TRBV7-2 and TRBJ1-2, with 11 bases matching TRBD1. V lost 5 bases to trimming and J lost 5 bases; unmatched junction nucleotides: 4. Per the germline V gene, CDR1 is SGHTA and CDR2 is FQGNSA. The CDR3 totals 14 residues. The CDR3 DNA reads TGTGCCAGCAGCCCGGACAGGGGGCGGTATGGCTACACCTTC. This encodes CASSPDRGRYGYTF. Full variable domain (rest looked up from reference TRBV7-2 and TRBJ1-2): GAGVSQSPSNKVTEKGKDVELRCDPISGHTALYWYRQSLGQGLEFLIYFQGNSAPDKSGLPSDRFSAERTGGSVSTLTIQRTQQEDSAVYLCASSPDRGRYGYTFGSGTRLTVV.

This chain joins TRBV28 and TRBJ1-2; D gene unclear. The CDR3 sequence is 15 residues long. Germline assignment: CDR1 MDHEN and CDR2 SYDVKM. V gave up 6 bases and J gave up 5 bases, with 19 bases separating them. Written as DNA, the CDR3 is TGTGCCAGCAGGAACACGGCAGGAGGGCTATATGGCTACACCTTC. Encoded protein: CASRNTAGGLYGYTF.

V and J are TRBV7-2 and TRBJ2-7; 7 nucleotides align to TRBD2. This CDR3 region has 16 residues. Trimming took 1 base from V and 3 from J; bases not matched to a gene: 9. Germline V gene sequence: CDR1 SGHTA, CDR2 FQGNSA. The CDR3 region is CASSLVGTSANYEQYF. CDR3 in DNA: TGTGCCAGCAGCTTAGTAGGTACTAGCGCCAACTACGAGCAGTACTTC.

The chain links TRBV19 to TRBJ1-1; D is unclear. The CDR3 spans 15 residues. Germline V gene sequence: CDR1 LNHDA, CDR2 SQIVND (reference sequence). The V end lost 1 base, the J end lost 3 bases, and 12 bases lay between the germline ends. Written as DNA, the CDR3 is TGTGCCAGTAGTATAGGATTCGGGGTTCACACTGAAGCTTTCTTT. It yields the protein CASSIGFGVHTEAFF.

This clone was found a few times. The rearrangement joins TRBV5-1 to TRBJ1-1, with D possibly TRBD1 on 5 matching bases. The CDR3 runs 18 residues. The V and J ends lost 1 base and 5 bases respectively, with 24 bases between them. CDR1 and CDR2 (germline): SGHRS, YFSETQ. The CDR3 nucleotides are TGCGCCAGCAGCTTGTACCGGGACTCTGGGAACCACAGGACTGAAGCTTTCTTT. Translated: CASSLYRDSGNHRTEAFF.

This rearrangement joins TRBV7-2 to TRBJ1-4; D may be TRBD1 (6 bases). The CDR3 is 15 amino acids. Germline assignment: CDR1 SGHTA and CDR2 FQGNSA. V was pared by 1 base and J by 6 bases, with 12 bases between. The CDR3 nucleotides are TGTGCCAGCAGCTTAGTTCAGGGGCTAGATGAAAAACTGTTTTTT. Its protein is CASSLVQGLDEKLFF.

This clone has just one count. The V and J genes are TRBV5-1 and TRBJ2-7; TRBD1 matches 9 bases. V trimming: 7 bases; J trimming: 5 bases; junction bases outside the gene matches: 10. The CDR3 is 14 residues long. Looked up from germline, CDR1 is SGHRS and CDR2 is YFSETQ. CDR3 nucleotide sequence: TGCGCCAGCTCTGGAGACAGGGGGGTCCACGAGCAGTACTTC. Its translation: CASSGDRGVHEQYF.

Only a few counts were recorded for this clone. The gene calls are TRBV30 and TRBJ1-5, with 7 bases that match TRBD1. Germline CDR1 and CDR2: GTSNPN and SVGIG (reference sequence). Trimming took 0 bases from V and 6 from J; bases not matched to a gene: 17. The CDR3 has 18 residues. For the CDR3, the DNA is TGTGCCTGGAGTGTAAAGGCCCTGGGAGCAGGGGGACGTCAGCCCCAGCATTTT. Protein: CAWSVKALGAGGRQPQHF.

This clone was picked up one time. Other nucleotide sequences in the sample specify the same CDR3. The V gene is TRBV30, the J gene TRBJ2-7; 9 nucleotides line up with TRBD1. Germline-derived CDR1 and CDR2 are GTSNPN and SVGIG (reference sequence). With V trimmed by 5 bases and J by 7 bases, 9 bases remained unmatched. The CDR3 consists of 13 residues. The CDR3 DNA reads as TGTGCCTGGGATGGGGACAGGGATATGGAGCAGTACTTC. It yields the protein CAWDGDRDMEQYF. The full variable domain, rest sourced from reference TRBV30 and TRBJ2-7, is SQTIHQWPATLVQPVGSPLSLECTVEGTSNPNLYWYRQAAGRGLQLLFYSVGIGQISSEVPQNLSASRPQDRQFILSSKKLLLSDSGFYLCAWDGDRDMEQYFGPGTRLTVT.

CDR3 region: CTSSQDTGLAEPNEQFF. CDR3 DNA: TGCACCAGCAGCCAAGATACAGGACTAGCGGAGCCGAATGAGCAGTTCTTC. The rearrangement joins TRBV1 to TRBJ2-1; TRBD2 is the table's D call and was not checked against the DNA. TRBV1 is a listed pseudogene. The CDR3 totals 17 residues.

This chain uses TRBV19 with TRBJ2-7; D possibly corresponds to TRBD1 (5 bases). The germline gives CDR1 LNHDA, CDR2 SQIVND (reference sequence). There are 15 residues in the CDR3. V gave up 3 bases and J gave up 2 bases, with 14 bases separating them. Written as DNA, the CDR3 is TGTGCCAGTAGTATGCAAGGGCAGGGCCCCTACGAGCAGTACTTC. It translates to CASSMQGQGPYEQYF.

V is TRBV2 and J is TRBJ2-5; TRBD2 agrees at 11 bases. The germline CDR1 and CDR2 sequences are SNHLY and FYNNEI. The CDR3 sequence is 16 residues long. V shed 3 bases and J 3 bases; nucleotides not matched to a gene: 6. CDR3 DNA: TGTGCCAGCAGTGAGACGGGACTAGCGGAAAAAGAGACCCAGTACTTC. It codes for CASSETGLAEKETQYF.

The rearrangement links TRBV27 to TRBJ1-1; 7 bases align to TRBD1. V trimming: 3 bases; J trimming: 5 bases; junction bases outside the gene matches: 9. The CDR3 loop spans 15 amino acids. Per the germline V gene, CDR1 is MNHEY and CDR2 is SMNVEV (reference sequence). The CDR3 DNA follows: TGTGCCAGCAGTTTTCGGGTCAGGGGGAGAACTGAAGCTTTCTTT. Amino acid sequence: CASSFRVRGRTEAFF.

This clone was counted only a few times. The chain links TRBV28 to TRBJ2-7, with 7 bases that match TRBD1. CDR1 and CDR2 (germline): MDHEN, SYDVKM. The length of the CDR3 is 14 residues. V lost 3 bases and J lost 2; bases outside the gene matches: 4. CDR3 coding DNA: TGTGCCAGCAGTTTCCACCAGGGGGCCTACGAGCAGTACTTC. Translating it yields CASSFHQGAYEQYF. The full variable domain, rest sourced from reference TRBV28 and TRBJ2-7, is DVKVTQSSRYLVKRTGEKVFLECVQDMDHENMFWYRQDPGLGLRLIYFSYDVKMKEKGDIPEGYSVSREKKERFSLILESASTNQTSMYLCASSFHQGAYEQYFGPGTRLTVT.

This chain links TRBV6-5 with TRBJ1-1; D is uncertain. CDR3 size: 11 residues. Trimming removed 5 bases from V and 5 bases from J, with 6 bases in between. Germline V lookup: CDR1 MNHEY, CDR2 SVGAGI. The CDR3: CASSAGTEAFF. As DNA, the CDR3 is TGTGCCAGCAGTGCAGGAACTGAAGCTTTCTTT.

V usage is TRBV7-8 and J usage is TRBJ2-7; 9 bases match TRBD1. The trim removed 2 bases at V and 2 bases at J, leaving 19 bases unmatched. Germline V lookup: CDR1 SGHVS, CDR2 FQNEAQ. The CDR3 runs to 20 residues. The CDR3 DNA sequence: TGTGCCAGCAGCTTACGTAGAGCAGGAGACGGGACAGGGCAGACCTACGAGCAGTACTTC. Translation gives CASSLRRAGDGTGQTYEQYF.

The chain recombines TRBV5-6 with TRBJ2-5; TRBD2 matches 9 bases. The germline V gene has CDR1 SGHDT and CDR2 YYEEEE. The V and J ends lost 2 bases and 4 bases, in that order; junction bases with no gene match: 6. The CDR3 extends over 15 amino acids. This CDR3 reads CASSLLAGDGETQYF. DNA of the CDR3: TGTGCCAGCAGCTTATTAGCGGGAGATGGAGAGACCCAGTACTTC. Together with reference TRBV5-6 and TRBJ2-5, the CDR3 gives the full variable domain: DAGVTQSPTHLIKTRGQQVTLRCSPKSGHDTVSWYQQALGQGPQFIFQYYEEEERQRGNFPDRFSGHQFPNYSSELNVNALLLGDSALYLCASSLLAGDGETQYFGPGTRLLVL.

V and J are TRBV10-3 and TRBJ1-4, with a tentative D call TRBD1 (5 bases). This CDR3 has 13 residues. CDR1 and CDR2 (germline): ENHRY, SYGVKD. V was shortened by 11 bases and J by 8 bases, with 18 bases between the two germline ends. CDR3 sequence reads: CAATGLEGEKLFF. The CDR3, as DNA: TGTGCCGCTACGGGACTCGAAGGCGAAAAACTGTTTTTT.

This chain joins TRBV2 and TRBJ1-1; D is uncertain. This CDR3 is built from 14 residues. Between the trimmed V and J ends, which lost 10 bases and 2 bases, there was a span of 17 bases. The germline gives CDR1 SNHLY, CDR2 FYNNEI. The CDR3 DNA reads as TGTGCCACTTTCCCGTCCGGTCTAAACACTGAAGCTTTCTTT. This encodes CATFPSGLNTEAFF.

The gene calls are TRBV21-1 and TRBJ2-7; no check of the table's D call, TRBD1, against the DNA was made. TRBV21-1 is termed a pseudogene. There are 17 residues in the CDR3. CDR3 nucleotides: TGTGCCAGCAGCAACCCTTTCGGACAGAGGAGCTCCTACGAGCAGTACTTC. Translated: CASSNPFGQRSSYEQYF.

V is TRBV21-1 and J is TRBJ2-2; the table calls TRBD1, which could not be checked here. TRBV21-1 is assigned pseudogene status. CDR3 length: 17 amino acids. The CDR3 spells CASTSFRGPGNTGELFF. The CDR3 coding sequence is TGTGCCAGCACCTCTTTCAGGGGACCTGGGAACACCGGGGAGCTGTTTTTT.

The chain carries TRBV29-1 and TRBJ2-1; 9 nucleotides agree with TRBD2. There are 14 residues in the CDR3. Germline values: CDR1 SQVTM, CDR2 ANQGSEA. With V trimmed by 6 bases and J by 5 bases, 8 bases remained unmatched. The CDR3 DNA sequence: TGCAGCGTAGCGAGCGGGAGGTACCACAATGAGCAGTTCTTC. Translation gives CSVASGRYHNEQFF.

The chain joins TRBV18 to TRBJ1-2; TRBD1 matches 7 bases. V gave up 5 bases and J gave up 1 base; unmatched junction bases: 4. CDR1 is KGHSH, CDR2 LQKENI, per germline. CDR3 size: 14 residues. CDR3 residues: CASSTGTDNYGYTF. CDR3 DNA sequence: TGTGCCAGCTCAACCGGGACAGATAACTATGGCTACACCTTC.

V usage is TRBV5-1 and J usage is TRBJ2-7; D is possibly TRBD1 (6 bases). V dropped 1 base and J dropped 0 bases, with 11 bases sitting between them. This CDR3 is 15 amino acids long. Looked up from germline, CDR1 is SGHRS and CDR2 is YFSETQ. The DNA for the CDR3 is TGCGCCAGCAGCTTGTCGGCAGGGGTCTCCTACGAGCAGTACTTC. Encoded protein: CASSLSAGVSYEQYF.